The 5 T cell receptor beta chains below all came from one sample that was sequenced in a study of blood T cell repertoires in COVID-19. Only in-frame clones appear in the TCRdb table, and some are missing; sequencing was by immunoSEQ multiplex PCR. The table shows hundreds of thousands of clones, with around 90% occurring only once. The material sequenced was PBMCs or T cells enriched from blood (not recorded which). These receptors were obtained from a woman aged 25 to 39 who had recovered from COVID-19.

The rearrangement joins TRBV6-5 to TRBJ1-2; D ambiguous. The V end lost 5 bases, the J end lost 3 bases, and 10 bases lay between the germline ends. The CDR3 totals 13 residues. The germline CDR1 and CDR2 sequences are MNHEY and SVGAGI. As DNA, the CDR3 is TGTGCCAGCAGTAGAATCAGGTACTATGGCTACACCTTC. It yields the protein CASSRIRYYGYTF.

V is TRBV4-1 and J is TRBJ1-3; tentative D call: TRBD1 (5 bases). The germline V gene encodes CDR1 MGHRA and CDR2 YSYEKL. CDR3 size: 17 residues. Trimming pared 5 bases from V and 0 bases from J, leaving 17 bases between. The CDR3 here is CASSDQPPGISGNTIYF. The CDR3, as DNA: TGCGCCAGCAGCGACCAACCCCCAGGGATCTCTGGAAACACCATATATTTT.

The chain couples TRBV24-1 to TRBJ2-7; D may be TRBD1 (5 bases). Germline V gene lookup returns CDR1 KGHDR and CDR2 SFDVKD. This CDR3 contains 16 residues. Trimming removed 4 bases at V and 6 bases at J, with 21 bases between. CDR3 residues: CATSDATVANQGEQYF. The CDR3 DNA reads TGTGCCACCAGTGACGCGACTGTGGCCAACCAGGGCGAGCAGTACTTC.

The chain employs TRBV11-3 and TRBJ1-1; TRBD1 is a possible D gene (6 bases). The CDR3 consists of 18 residues. Between the trimmed V and J ends, which lost 1 base and 0 bases, there was a span of 18 bases. From germline, CDR1 is SGHNT and CDR2 YENEEA. CDR3: CASSLGPPGEGVNTEAFF. In DNA, the CDR3 is TGTGCCAGCAGCTTAGGCCCCCCCGGGGAGGGGGTGAACACTGAAGCTTTCTTT.

The rearrangement uses TRBV7-4 and TRBJ1-5, with 7 bases aligning to TRBD1. This CDR3 contains 17 residues. With V trimmed by 3 bases and J by 5 bases, 13 bases remained unmatched. The germline V gene encodes CDR1 SGHVT and CDR2 SQSDAQ. The CDR3 reads CASSFGNGTVSDQPQHF. The CDR3 DNA reads as TGTGCCAGCAGCTTTGGCAACGGGACAGTTTCAGATCAGCCCCAGCATTTT.